The 18 T cell receptor beta chains given below trace back to one sample, sequenced in a study of T cell repertoires in cytomegalovirus infection (dated by TCRdb to about 2019). Instrument used: Illumina HiSeq 1500. The public reads were quality trimmed at Q25 with fastp and then assembled into clones with MiXCR by TCRdb, keeping productive beta chains. Each CDR3 protein gets just one entry, which takes the most common genes and DNA from the rows behind it. Recorded for this sample are 490,000 or so distinct CDR3 sequences; roughly 12% of them occurred a single time. The ten largest make up 10% of the sample. The sample was PBMCs. The receptors were gathered from a human donor in good health (CMV status not recorded). Some clones in this sample may be carry-over from other donors' samples.

This clonotype appeared many times. V usage is TRBV7-2 and J usage is TRBJ1-1; 9 positions match TRBD1. This CDR3 region has 14 residues. The junction had 9 bases not matched to a gene; V was cut back by 7 bases and J by 6 bases. The germline V gene has CDR1 SGHTA and CDR2 FQGNSA. CDR3: CASTRQGGGSEAFF. The CDR3 DNA reads as TGTGCCAGCACCAGACAGGGGGGAGGCTCTGAAGCTTTCTTT. Filled out from reference TRBV7-2 and TRBJ1-1, the complete variable domain reads GAGVSQSPSNKVTEKGKDVELRCDPISGHTALYWYRQSLGQGLEFLIYFQGNSAPDKSGLPSDRFSAERTGGSVSTLTIQRTQQEDSAVYLCASTRQGGGSEAFFGQGTRLTVV.

This clonotype was recorded many times. V is TRBV6-5 and J is TRBJ1-5; D call uncertain. Trimming took 5 bases from V and 2 from J, leaving 13 bases between them. The CDR3 loop spans 15 amino acids. CDR1 is MNHEY, CDR2 SVGAGI, per germline. This CDR3 is CASSPHQVGNQPQHF. CDR3 sequence (DNA): TGTGCCAGCAGTCCCCATCAGGTGGGCAATCAGCCCCAGCATTTT.

This clonotype was detected a few times. The V call is TRBV12-3 or TRBV12-4, the J call TRBJ2-1; no clear D gene. The CDR3 totals 12 residues. Trimming took off 4 bases at V and 8 bases at J, with 9 bases between the two ends. The CDR3 sequence is CASSSWPDEQFF. CDR3 bases: TGTGCCAGCAGTTCCTGGCCGGATGAGCAGTTCTTC.

This clonotype was counted ten times or more. This sequence joins TRBV6-1 and TRBJ2-2, with D maybe TRBD1 (6 bases). Deletions cut 7 bases from V and 7 bases from J, with 13 bases between. There are 13 residues in the CDR3. Germline assignment: CDR1 MNHNS and CDR2 SASEGT. The CDR3 reads CASNPTGGGELFF. The CDR3 bases are TGTGCCAGCAACCCGACAGGTGGCGGGGAGCTGTTTTTT.

This clonotype was found many times. The rearrangement joins TRBV19 to TRBJ2-1, with 7 bases fitting TRBD2. The CDR3 spans 14 residues. V dropped 8 bases and J dropped 0; count of bases not matched to a gene: 4. The germline CDR1 and CDR2 sequences are LNHDA and SQIVND (reference sequence). CDR3 sequence reads: CASGRGSSYNEQFF. The CDR3 DNA is TGTGCCAGTGGCCGCGGGAGCTCCTACAATGAGCAGTTCTTC. The entire variable domain, with the rest obtained from reference TRBV19 and TRBJ2-1, is as follows: DGGITQSPKYLFRKEGQNVTLSCEQNLNHDAMYWYRQDPGQGLRLIYYSQIVNDFQKGDIAEGYSVSREKKESFPLTVTSAQKNPTAFYLCASGRGSSYNEQFFGPGTRLTVL.

This clonotype was seen at least ten times. This sequence joins TRBV12-5 and TRBJ2-5; 7 positions match TRBD1. Looked up from germline, CDR1 is LGHNT and CDR2 is FRNRAP. The junction had 5 bases not matched to a gene; V was cut back by 5 bases and J by 5 bases. The CDR3 covers 13 residues. This CDR3 is CASGRGTVETQYF. Here the CDR3 DNA reads TGTGCTAGTGGTCGAGGGACAGTGGAGACCCAGTACTTC. The whole variable domain, filled in from reference TRBV12-5 and TRBJ2-5, reads DARVTQTPRHKVTEMGQEVTMRCQPILGHNTVFWYRQTMMQGLELLAYFRNRAPLDDSGMPKDRFSAEMPDATLATLKIQPSEPRDSAVYFCASGRGTVETQYFGPGTRLLVL.

This clonotype was seen ten or more times. The V gene is TRBV7-6, the J gene TRBJ2-7, with D possibly matching TRBD2 (5 bases). Deletions cut 5 bases from V and 3 bases from J, with 11 bases between. This CDR3 region has 13 residues. Looked up from germline, CDR1 is SGHVS and CDR2 is FNYEAQ. CDR3 amino acids: CASSGSWDYEQYF. CDR3 bases: TGTGCCAGCAGCGGGAGTTGGGACTACGAGCAGTACTTC.

This clonotype came up many times. The chain is built from TRBV4-2 and TRBJ1-1; D remains ambiguous. Germline values: CDR1 LGHNA, CDR2 YNFKEQ. V was clipped by 4 bases and J by 2 bases, with 14 bases between them. This CDR3 is 15 amino acids long. CDR3 DNA: TGTGCCAGCAGCCGGGAAAATGTTCAAAACACTGAAGCTTTCTTT. Its translation: CASSRENVQNTEAFF.

This clonotype was detected many times. V usage is TRBV5-1 and J usage is TRBJ2-5, with D unresolved. Germline CDR1 is SGHRS and CDR2 is YFSETQ. The CDR3 contains 13 residues. Trimming cost V 0 bases and J 7 bases, with 10 bases left between them. CDR3 nucleotide sequence: TGCGCCAGCAGCTTGGATCGTTCTTGGACCCAGTACTTC. Translating it yields CASSLDRSWTQYF.

This clonotype was seen repeatedly, ten times or more. The DNA for the CDR3 is TGCAGTCCTACTAGCGGGGGGGCAAGGGAGCAGTTCTTC. Residues: CSPTSGGAREQFF. The rearrangement links TRBV20-1 to TRBJ2-1, with 13 bases identical to TRBD2. This CDR3 spans 13 amino acids. Germline CDR1 and CDR2: DFQATT and SNEGSKA (reference sequence). J was trimmed by 10 bases and V by 8 bases; bases with no gene match: 8.

This clonotype was found a few times. The rearrangement joins TRBV20-1 to TRBJ2-7, with TRBD1 matching over 8 bases. The CDR3 runs to 15 residues. The germline CDR1 and CDR2 sequences are DFQATT and SNEGSKA (reference sequence). V lost 0 bases to trimming and J lost 6 bases; unmatched junction nucleotides: 10. As DNA, the CDR3 is TGCAGTGCTAGAGATCCGGACAGGGTGTGGGCCGAGCAGTACTTC. Translated, it gives CSARDPDRVWAEQYF.

This clonotype was observed many times. J is TRBJ2-5 and V is TRBV14, with D perhaps TRBD1 or TRBD2 (5 bases each). Trimming cost V 1 base and J 5 bases, with 14 bases left between them. The CDR3 is 15 amino acids. Germline CDR1 is SGHDN and CDR2 is FVKESK. The CDR3 coding sequence is TGTGCCAGCAGCCAAGCCCCGAAGTGGGGGGAGACCCAGTACTTC. Protein: CASSQAPKWGETQYF.

The table lists this clonotype with a few counts. CDR3 nucleotide sequence: TGCAGCGTTGGAGGGTGGAGCGGGGCGAACACCGGGGAGCTGTTTTTT. Protein product: CSVGGWSGANTGELFF. The chain has TRBV29-1 and TRBJ2-2; 7 bases align to TRBD2. The V gene end was trimmed by 4 bases and the J gene end by 0 bases; junction bases not matched to a gene: 8. The CDR3 runs to 16 residues. Germline CDR1 SQVTM, CDR2 ANQGSEA.

This clonotype was found many times. The chain links TRBV7-9 to TRBJ1-2, with D possibly being TRBD1 (5 bases). Germline V lookup: CDR1 SEHNR, CDR2 FQNEAQ (reference sequence). CDR3 size: 14 residues. Between the trimmed V and J ends, which lost 5 bases and 8 bases, there was a span of 18 bases. The CDR3 sequence is CASSPAYTGRGYTF. CDR3 nucleotides: TGTGCCAGCAGCCCGGCCTACACAGGACGGGGCTACACCTTC.

The rearrangement links TRBV9 to TRBJ2-2, with D tentatively TRBD1 (6 bases). From germline, CDR1 is SGDLS and CDR2 YYNGEE. V lost 4 bases and J lost 8, with 18 bases in between. There are 15 residues in the CDR3. CDR3 sequence reads: CASSTGHFNLGELFF. The CDR3 DNA sequence: TGTGCCAGCAGCACGGGACATTTCAACCTTGGGGAGCTGTTTTTT.

The chain is built from TRBV3-1 and TRBJ1-4, with D uncertain. CDR1 and CDR2 (germline): LGHDT, YNNKEL (reference sequence). The V end lost 0 bases, the J end lost 5 bases, and 19 bases lay between the germline ends. The CDR3 totals 18 residues. CDR3 sequence: CASSQDPGSARGNEKLFF. CDR3 nucleotides: TGTGCCAGCAGCCAAGATCCCGGGTCGGCCAGAGGGAATGAAAAACTGTTTTTT.

This clonotype has a count of ten or more. V gene TRBV27 combines with J gene TRBJ2-1; 8 nucleotides line up with TRBD1. Unmatched junction bases numbered 13, after V lost 4 bases and J lost 5 bases. This CDR3 comprises 17 residues. Germline V gene sequence: CDR1 MNHEY, CDR2 SMNVEV (reference sequence). The CDR3 sequence: CASSSSPRGLSNNEQFF. The CDR3 DNA follows: TGTGCCAGCAGTTCCTCGCCCAGGGGGCTATCCAACAATGAGCAGTTCTTC.

This clonotype was picked up many times. The rearrangement links TRBV20-1 to TRBJ1-5; D uncertain. CDR1 and CDR2 (germline): DFQATT, SNEGSKA (reference sequence). Deletions cut 3 bases from V and 3 bases from J, with 12 bases between. The CDR3 totals 14 residues. The CDR3: CSARMDSHNQPQHF. In DNA, the CDR3 is TGCAGTGCTAGGATGGACTCTCACAATCAGCCCCAGCATTTT.